A single sample gave rise to the 16 T cell receptor beta chains below, sequenced in a study of vaccination and CD4 T cells after COVID-19. Described treatment: roughly 10-day PBMC culture with coronavirus spike peptide pools or control peptides (ViraFEST assay). Sequence data for DNA of cultured CD4+ T cells were generated by the Oncomine TCR Beta short-read assay. TCRdb passed the PCR reads through MiXCR, listing each CDR3 protein once. This sample has roughly 9,800 distinct CDR3 sequences, with roughly 30% found just once. These receptors are not linked to any known antigen. Specimen: CD4+ T cells from blood, cultured in vitro, collected after SARS-CoV-2 vaccination. These receptors were collected from a human donor who had recovered from COVID-19.

This clonotype was seen a few times. The chain is built from TRBV7-9 and TRBJ2-7; D is unclear. CDR1 is SEHNR and CDR2 is FQNEAQ in the germline V gene (reference sequence). This CDR3 is 12 amino acids long. V dropped 1 base and J dropped 6 bases, with 7 bases sitting between them. The CDR3: CASSLVTFEQYF. The DNA for the CDR3 is TGTGCCAGCAGCTTAGTGACCTTCGAGCAGTACTTC.

Details on this clonotype: One end of the junction fails to match germline, which may point to a read error. The chain employs TRBV7-2 and TRBJ2-6, with D possibly matching TRBD2 (6 bases). This CDR3 is 18 amino acids long. Germline V gives CDR1 SGHTA, CDR2 FQGNSA. Here the CDR3 reads CASSLVGLAVSRANVLTF. In DNA form, the CDR3 reads TGTGCCAGCAGCTTAGTAGGGTTAGCGGTCTCTAGGGCCAACGTCCTGACTTTC.

By share, this clonotype counts as medium-sized. The genes are TRBV7-3 and TRBJ2-5; tentatively, D is TRBD2 (5 bases). This CDR3 contains 13 residues. Looked up from germline, CDR1 is SGHTA and CDR2 is FQGTGA. V lost 8 bases and J lost 3, with 13 bases in between. The CDR3 sequence is CASGERWKETQYF. In DNA form, the CDR3 reads TGTGCCAGCGGGGAGCGCTGGAAAGAGACCCAGTACTTC.

The chain carries TRBV5-1 and TRBJ2-1; no reliable D call. From germline, CDR1 is SGHRS and CDR2 YFSETQ. This CDR3 contains 14 residues. The ends were cut back, 0 bases at V and 6 bases at J, with 10 bases in the middle. The CDR3 sequence is CASSLGAAINEQFF. The CDR3 nucleotides read TGCGCCAGCAGCTTGGGAGCCGCAATCAATGAGCAGTTCTTC.

J is TRBJ2-3 and V is TRBV24-1, with 7 bases fitting TRBD2. V lost 5 bases to trimming and J lost 4 bases; unmatched junction nucleotides: 2. The CDR3 spans 13 residues. Looked up from germline, CDR1 is KGHDR and CDR2 is SFDVKD. In DNA, the CDR3 is TGTGCCACCAGTGGCGGGAGCCCAGATACGCAGTATTTT. Protein sequence: CATSGGSPDTQYF.

The V call is TRBV6-5, the J call TRBJ2-7, with TRBD2 as a possible D gene (5 bases). The CDR3 is 15 amino acids. Germline assignment: CDR1 MNHEY and CDR2 SVGAGI. V was trimmed by 0 bases and J by 0 bases, leaving 9 bases between them. The CDR3 sequence: CASSYSSGGSYEQYF. In DNA form, the CDR3 reads TGTGCCAGCAGTTACTCGAGCGGAGGCTCCTACGAGCAGTACTTC.

Points on this clonotype: Possible read error: a much larger clone is one base away. The genes are TRBV3-1 and TRBJ1-2, with D possibly being TRBD1 (6 bases). CDR3 length: 13 amino acids. Germline V gene sequence: CDR1 LGHDT, CDR2 YNNKEL (reference sequence). CDR3 region: CAGSQVGGKGYTF. The CDR3 DNA reads as TGTGCCGGCAGCCAAGTAGGGGGGAAGGGCTACACCTTC.

The chain is built from TRBV18 and TRBJ2-7, with 7 bases aligning to TRBD1. The CDR3 sequence is 18 residues long. J lost 1 base, V lost 2 bases, and 14 bases had no gene match. Germline V gene data show CDR1 as KGHSH and CDR2 as LQKENI. In DNA, the CDR3 is TGTGCCAGCTCACCATTACCCCCCCCGACAGGGACATCCTACGAGCAGTACTTC. Encoded protein: CASSPLPPPTGTSYEQYF.

This clonotype was counted once. The chain has TRBV28 and TRBJ1-1; weak D call: TRBD1 (5 bases). CDR3 size: 15 residues. CDR1 and CDR2 (germline): MDHEN, SYDVKM. Trimming left V 5 bases short and J 5 bases short, with 18 bases between. Written as DNA, the CDR3 is TGTGCCAGCAGTAAAATCCAGGGCCCAAGGACTGAAGCTTTCTTT. It encodes CASSKIQGPRTEAFF.

This clonotype was observed a few times. The rearrangement uses TRBV9 and TRBJ2-2, with 7 bases fitting TRBD2. V lost 0 bases and J lost 5; bases outside the gene matches: 4. The CDR3 length is 15 residues. Germline lookup yields CDR1 SGDLS and CDR2 YYNGEE. This CDR3 reads CASSVAGGGTGELFF. CDR3 DNA: TGTGCCAGCAGCGTAGCGGGAGGCGGAACCGGGGAGCTGTTTTTT.

The V call is TRBV6-5, the J call TRBJ2-7; 11 positions agree with TRBD1. From germline, CDR1 is MNHEY and CDR2 SVGAGI. This CDR3 has 15 residues. V lost 0 bases and J lost 3; bases outside the gene matches: 1. CDR3 loop: CASSYSGTGGYEQYF. The DNA for the CDR3 is TGTGCCAGCAGTTACTCCGGGACAGGGGGCTACGAGCAGTACTTC.

The chain is built from TRBV6-1 and TRBJ2-1, with 7 bases identical to TRBD1. The CDR3 runs 16 residues. The V gene end was trimmed by 8 bases and the J gene end by 3 bases; junction bases not matched to a gene: 13. Germline CDR1 MNHNS, CDR2 SASEGT. For the CDR3, the DNA is TGTGCCAGCGGTGTAGGGGGCACTACCTTCTACAATGAGCAGTTCTTC. Amino acid sequence: CASGVGGTTFYNEQFF.

DNA for the CDR3: TGTGCCAGCAGCCAAGATCTGAGAGCTAACTATGGCTACACCTTC. It translates to CASSQDLRANYGYTF. The chain uses TRBV4-2 and TRBJ1-2; D remains ambiguous. V lost 0 bases, J lost 0 bases, and 8 bases lay in between. Germline V gene data show CDR1 as LGHNA and CDR2 as YNFKEQ. The CDR3 runs to 15 residues.

The table lists this clonotype with a count of one. The chain combines TRBV6-4 with TRBJ1-1; no definite D call. The germline V gene has CDR1 MRHNA and CDR2 SNTAGT. The CDR3 is made up of 13 amino acids. Trimming removed 3 bases from V and 0 bases from J, with 5 bases in between. DNA for the CDR3: TGTGCCAGCAGTGAGATGGTGAACACTGAAGCTTTCTTT. Translation: CASSEMVNTEAFF.

The chain couples TRBV5-1 to TRBJ1-2; the D gene is possibly TRBD1 (5 bases). V was trimmed by 1 base and J by 4 bases, leaving 5 bases between them. CDR3 length equals 12 residues. CDR1 is SGHRS, CDR2 YFSETQ, per germline. DNA for the CDR3: TGCGCCAGCAGCTTGACAGGCTATGGCTACACCTTC. This gives the protein CASSLTGYGYTF.

The J gene is TRBJ1-2, the V gene TRBV7-2, with TRBD1 as a possible D gene (6 bases). The CDR3 contains 12 residues. CDR1 is SGHTA and CDR2 is FQGNSA in the germline V gene. V lost 4 bases, J lost 10 bases, and 13 bases lay in between. CDR3 DNA: TGTGCCAGCAGCTCCTATAGGGGGGACTACACCTTC. It yields the protein CASSSYRGDYTF.